What follows are 30 T cell receptor beta chains derived from one specimen sequenced in a study of shared T cell receptors in the human thymus. The data were produced by immunoSEQ multiplex PCR, yet TCRdb's version contains in-frame clones alone and is incomplete. Of hundreds of thousands of clones in the sample, 95% are singletons; the top ten hold about 0.02%. The sequencing input was thymocytes. Receptors originate from a human donor.

This sequence joins TRBV7-2 and TRBJ2-7; D uncertain. CDR3 length equals 14 residues. Germline loops: CDR1 SGHTA, CDR2 FQGNSA. Trimming removed 0 bases from V and 6 bases from J, with 12 bases in between. The DNA of the CDR3 is TGTGCCAGCAGCTTAGCGGCCCCGGCGCTCGAGCAGTACTTC. Amino acid sequence: CASSLAAPALEQYF.

The V and J genes are TRBV28 and TRBJ1-2; D is uncertain. There are 12 residues in the CDR3. V was cut by 8 bases and J by 7 bases, with 14 bases left in between. From germline, CDR1 is MDHEN and CDR2 SYDVKM. The CDR3 protein is CASSGLGTGYTF. In DNA form, the CDR3 reads TGTGCCAGCTCGGGGTTAGGTACTGGCTACACCTTC.

V is TRBV6-5 and J is TRBJ2-1, with a weak D call TRBD1 (6 bases). The CDR3 has 15 amino acids. Germline assignment: CDR1 MNHEY and CDR2 SVGAGI. Trimming stripped 5 bases from V and 4 bases from J, with 15 bases between. CDR3 nucleotide sequence: TGTGCCAGCAGTCCGATAGGACAGCCTTACAATGAGCAGTTCTTC. Residues: CASSPIGQPYNEQFF.

V gene TRBV28 combines with J gene TRBJ1-4; possibly TRBD1 for D (6 bases). The CDR3 totals 16 residues. The germline CDR1 and CDR2 sequences are MDHEN and SYDVKM. V was pared by 6 bases and J by 3 bases, with 17 bases between. The CDR3 DNA is TGTGCCAGCAGAGCCCGTCGGGGGGCCTCTAATGAAAAACTGTTTTTT. Protein: CASRARRGASNEKLFF.

The table lists this clone with a count of one. V and J are TRBV5-1 and TRBJ2-7; D not resolved. V was cut by 5 bases and J by 2 bases, with 11 bases left in between. CDR1 is SGHRS and CDR2 is YFSETQ in the germline V gene. This CDR3 spans 13 amino acids. DNA for the CDR3: TGCGCCAGCAGGGGCCCGTGGGCCTACGAGCAGTACTTC. It translates to CASRGPWAYEQYF. Drawing the rest from reference TRBV5-1 and TRBJ2-7, the complete variable domain is KAGVTQTPRYLIKTRGQQVTLSCSPISGHRSVSWYQQTPGQGLQFLFEYFSETQRNKGNFPGRFSGRQFSNSRSEMNVSTLELGDSALYLCASRGPWAYEQYFGPGTRLTVT.

The chain joins TRBV5-1 to TRBJ2-1; 11 bases match TRBD2. Losses at the gene ends were 4 bases for V and 8 bases for J; bases not matched to a gene: 8. Germline V gene sequence: CDR1 SGHRS, CDR2 YFSETQ. CDR3 length equals 15 residues. This CDR3 is CASSQKLAGVDEQFF. For the CDR3, the DNA is TGCGCCAGCAGCCAAAAACTAGCGGGAGTGGATGAGCAGTTCTTC.

The J gene is TRBJ1-3, the V gene TRBV10-2, with D unclear. Germline CDR1 is WSHSY and CDR2 is SAAADI. Trimming left V 4 bases short and J 7 bases short, with 8 bases between. This CDR3 has 12 amino acids. This CDR3 is CASSGTRNTIYF. CDR3 bases: TGCGCCAGCAGTGGAACACGGAACACCATATATTTT.

With regard to this clone: Other nucleotide sequences in the sample specify the same CDR3. The chain joins TRBV4-1 to TRBJ1-5; TRBD1 is a possible D gene (5 bases). CDR1 and CDR2 from the germline V gene are MGHRA and YSYEKL. The CDR3 runs to 14 residues. V was pared by 1 base and J by 2 bases, with 6 bases between. The CDR3 DNA follows: TGCGCCAGCAGCCAAGTACAGGGCAATCAGCCCCAGCATTTT. Translation gives CASSQVQGNQPQHF.

The chain employs TRBV14 and TRBJ2-7, with no clear D. The germline CDR1 and CDR2 sequences are SGHDN and FVKESK. This CDR3 region has 13 residues. Trimming removed 0 bases from V and 2 bases from J, with 5 bases in between. The CDR3 protein is CASSQDTPYEQYF. The CDR3 DNA is TGTGCCAGCAGCCAAGATACCCCCTACGAGCAGTACTTC.

This clone was observed a handful of times. The chain is built from TRBV19 and TRBJ1-1; maybe TRBD1 (5 bases). V was clipped by 5 bases and J by 3 bases, with 13 bases between them. The CDR3 covers 14 residues. Germline CDR1 LNHDA, CDR2 SQIVND (reference sequence). The CDR3 here is CASSGPGNDTEAFF. As DNA, the CDR3 is TGTGCCAGTAGTGGCCCAGGGAATGACACTGAAGCTTTCTTT.

In nucleotides, the CDR3 is TGTGCCAACGGACGGGGGTCTGAAGCTTTCTTT. It yields the protein CANGRGSEAFF. V usage is TRBV10-3 and J usage is TRBJ1-1; weak D call: TRBD1 (5 bases). Germline-derived CDR1 and CDR2 are ENHRY and SYGVKD. CDR3 size: 11 residues. The V gene lost 10 bases and the J gene lost 6 bases, with 12 bases spanning the gap.

V usage is TRBV6-5 and J usage is TRBJ1-1; D is ambiguous. Trimming stripped 5 bases from V and 0 bases from J, with 4 bases between. This CDR3 is built from 12 residues. Germline V CDR1 and CDR2: MNHEY, SVGAGI. CDR3 bases: TGTGCCAGCAGTCGTCTGAACACTGAAGCTTTCTTT. Translating gives CASSRLNTEAFF.

Points on this clone: The junction departs from germline at one end; a sequencing error may be responsible. V and J are TRBV10-2 and TRBJ1-1, with TRBD1 matching over 7 bases. The CDR3 has 13 amino acids. CDR1 is WSHSY, CDR2 SAAADI, per germline. CDR3 sequence: CAISAPGTAEAFF. The CDR3 DNA sequence: TGTGCCATCAGTGCGCCCGGGACAGCTGAAGCTTTCTTT.

The J gene is TRBJ2-7, the V gene TRBV2; either TRBD1 or TRBD2 may fit D (5 bases each). The CDR3 consists of 13 residues. The germline gives CDR1 SNHLY, CDR2 FYNNEI. V lost 6 bases to trimming and J lost 0 bases, with 9 bases between them. The CDR3 here is CASRKGSSYEQYF. In DNA, the CDR3 is TGTGCCAGCAGGAAGGGGAGCTCCTACGAGCAGTACTTC.

This clone was picked up a small number of times. The V gene is TRBV10-3, the J gene TRBJ1-5; no clear D gene. This CDR3 is 16 amino acids long. Trimming stripped 5 bases from V and 4 bases from J, with 18 bases between. Germline CDR1 and CDR2: ENHRY and SYGVKD. CDR3 DNA sequence: TGTGCCATCAGTCTCCGACCGAAAACCCTGAATCAGCCCCAGCATTTT. It yields the protein CAISLRPKTLNQPQHF.

This clone was seen only a few times. This chain uses TRBV7-9 with TRBJ2-3; TRBD2 matches at 11 bases. CDR1 and CDR2 from the germline V gene are SEHNR and FQNEAQ (reference sequence). This CDR3 region has 19 residues. Trimming at V came to 1 base and at J to 4 bases, leaving 13 bases not matched to a gene. CDR3 sequence reads: CASSLGLPGLAGGADTQYF. As DNA, the CDR3 is TGTGCCAGCAGCTTAGGGCTTCCGGGGCTAGCGGGAGGAGCAGATACGCAGTATTTT.

This chain links TRBV5-6 with TRBJ1-2; no firm D call. V lost 4 bases and J lost 0, with 10 bases in between. Germline loops: CDR1 SGHDT, CDR2 YYEEEE. There are 14 residues in the CDR3. Here the CDR3 reads CASSPHRANYGYTF. The DNA for the CDR3 is TGTGCCAGCAGCCCCCACAGAGCTAACTATGGCTACACCTTC.

This rearrangement joins TRBV10-3 to TRBJ2-7, with TRBD2 identical over 9 bases. The CDR3 sequence is 20 residues long. In germline, CDR1 is ENHRY, CDR2 SYGVKD. V shed 6 bases, J shed 4 bases, and the junction held 25 bases outside the gene matches. CDR3 residues: CAISPRAPKISGSRGYEQYF. The CDR3 region has the DNA TGTGCCATCAGCCCCCGCGCTCCAAAGATTAGCGGGAGCAGGGGTTACGAGCAGTACTTC.

This clone was found a few times. CDR3 region: CASSDDGRTEAFF. Written as DNA, the CDR3 is TGTGCCAGCAGTGATGACGGGCGGACTGAAGCTTTCTTT. This chain connects TRBV2 to TRBJ1-1, with D unresolved. The germline V and J ends were trimmed by 3 bases and 5 bases, with 10 bases remaining between them. Germline CDR1 SNHLY, CDR2 FYNNEI. There are 13 residues in the CDR3.

V usage is TRBV27 and J usage is TRBJ2-5; D unresolved. The J call is uncertain, as TRBJ2-7 better fits the DNA end. This CDR3 contains 16 residues. Germline-derived CDR1 and CDR2 are MNHEY and SMNVEV (reference sequence). The CDR3 protein is CASSVRGKVQFYEQYF. In nucleotides, the CDR3 is TGTGCCAGCAGTGTCCGTGGGAAGGTACAGTTCTACGAGCAGTACTTC.

This clone was counted once. The V gene is TRBV11-2, the J gene TRBJ2-4; TRBD1 might be the D (5 bases). V gave up 3 bases and J gave up 2 bases, with 14 bases separating them. Germline CDR1 and CDR2: SGHAT and FQNNGV. The CDR3 contains 16 residues. The DNA of the CDR3 is TGTGCCAGCAGCTTGGCAAGGGCAGGGCCCAAAAACATTCAGTACTTC. It translates to CASSLARAGPKNIQYF.

The genes are TRBV6-5 and TRBJ1-2; D may be TRBD1 (6 bases). Trimming left V 6 bases short and J 5 bases short, with 19 bases between. The CDR3 sequence is 15 residues long. Germline lookup yields CDR1 MNHEY and CDR2 SVGAGI. DNA of the CDR3: TGTGCCAGCAGCCCACTCTCACGGACAGAGTATGGCTACACCTTC. This gives the protein CASSPLSRTEYGYTF.

This clone was seen a single time. The CDR3 coding sequence is TGTGCCAGCATGGCGAACTCCTACGAGCAGTACTTC. Its translation: CASMANSYEQYF. The V gene is TRBV28, the J gene TRBJ2-7, with unresolved D. Germline CDR1 and CDR2: MDHEN and SYDVKM. This CDR3 has 12 residues. V lost 7 bases and J 0 bases, leaving 7 bases between the germline ends.

This chain joins TRBV28 and TRBJ2-4; tentative D call: TRBD1 (6 bases). V gave up 7 bases and J gave up 1 base, with 20 bases separating them. Germline CDR1 is MDHEN and CDR2 is SYDVKM. The CDR3 has 17 residues. In nucleotides, the CDR3 is TGTGCCAGCACCCCCAGGGTGACAGGTGGGGCCAAAAACATTCAGTACTTC. Amino acid sequence: CASTPRVTGGAKNIQYF.

This clone appeared once. This chain joins TRBV6-1 and TRBJ1-4; maybe TRBD1 (6 bases). The CDR3 spans 14 residues. Germline V gives CDR1 MNHNS, CDR2 SASEGT. With 3 bases removed from V and 7 bases from J, the gap between germline ends came to 12 bases. The CDR3 reads CASSEEGTSEKLFF. The CDR3 region has the DNA TGTGCCAGCAGTGAGGAGGGGACAAGTGAAAAACTGTTTTTT.

The table lists this clone with a count of one. The V and J genes are TRBV27 and TRBJ2-1; 12 bases are shared with TRBD2. The CDR3 totals 15 residues. V was clipped by 5 bases and J by 8 bases; unmatched bases: 7. Germline V gene sequence: CDR1 MNHEY, CDR2 SMNVEV (reference sequence). The CDR3 protein is CASSDGLAGQDEQFF. The CDR3 nucleotides are TGTGCCAGCAGTGATGGACTAGCGGGACAGGATGAGCAGTTCTTC.

V usage is TRBV5-1 and J usage is TRBJ2-7; 8 nucleotides align to TRBD2. Germline values: CDR1 SGHRS, CDR2 YFSETQ. The CDR3 loop spans 16 amino acids. The V gene end was trimmed by 4 bases and the J gene end by 1 base; junction bases not matched to a gene: 10. CDR3 sequence reads: CASSQRGGAKSYEQYF. In nucleotides, the CDR3 is TGCGCCAGCAGCCAACGGGGGGGGGCGAAGTCCTACGAGCAGTACTTC.

This clone was found once. V and J are TRBV4-1 and TRBJ2-7; 9 nucleotides agree with TRBD1. V dropped 6 bases and J dropped 3; count of bases not matched to a gene: 12. CDR1 is MGHRA, CDR2 YSYEKL, per germline. This CDR3 has 16 residues. CDR3 DNA: TGCGCCAGCAGTCTGGGACAGGGAAAATTGCACTACGAGCAGTACTTC. It specifies CASSLGQGKLHYEQYF.

The chain joins TRBV27 to TRBJ2-1; the match to TRBD1 covers 8 bases. Trimming cost V 6 bases and J 3 bases; bases outside gene matches: 7. Germline V gene data show CDR1 as MNHEY and CDR2 as SMNVEV (reference sequence). The CDR3 loop spans 15 amino acids. The CDR3 reads CASSASGQVYNEQFF. The DNA of the CDR3 is TGTGCCAGCAGCGCCTCGGGACAGGTCTACAATGAGCAGTTCTTC.

The rearrangement uses TRBV7-9 and TRBJ2-7; D may correspond to TRBD1 or TRBD2 (5 bases each). V was cut by 1 base and J by 0 bases, with 10 bases left in between. The CDR3 is 15 amino acids. Per the germline V gene, CDR1 is SEHNR and CDR2 is FQNEAQ (reference sequence). The CDR3 region has the DNA TGTGCCAGCAGCTTAGACGGGACCAGCTCCTACGAGCAGTACTTC. It translates to CASSLDGTSSYEQYF.